This T cell receptor (beta chain) was documented in a study of blood T cell repertoires in COVID-19. Overall study context: COVID-19 samples, acute and convalescent, were from the United States, Italy and Spain. Sources were T cells, B-cell-depleted T cells, or PBMCs; the material itself was cDNA or gDNA.

Methods used by the authors: Using reference gene primer amplification, nucleated cell counts were estimated. Some clones are missing from TCRdb's copy, which holds only in-frame ones; the method was immunoSEQ multiplex PCR. The D gene and trimming were derived from the DNA, and the V and J assignments and clone size from that table. The profile shows tens of thousands of clones, 70% to 75% of them singletons. With 5 bases removed from V and 7 bases from J, the gap between germline ends came to 12 bases. The CDR3 consists of 14 residues. CDR1 and CDR2 (germline): MNHEY, SMNVEV (reference sequence). This clone showed up just a few times.

The rearrangement links TRBV27 to TRBJ1-6; maybe TRBD1 (5 bases). The receptor was derived from a man between 70 and 80 years old with acute or convalescent COVID-19. Source material: peripheral blood. The CDR3 loop is CASSPQKGNSPLHF. The CDR3 coding sequence is TGTGCCAGCAGTCCCCAGAAGGGGAATTCACCCCTCCACTTT.